This T cell receptor beta chain was sequenced in a study of Ad26.COV2.S vaccination and SARS-CoV-2 variants. The V gene's germline CDR1 is LNHDA and CDR2 SQIVND (reference sequence). Trimming removed 7 bases at V and 2 bases at J, with 13 bases between. The CDR3 runs to 14 residues. Described treatment: around 19 received Ad26.COV2.S at low or high dose, single or two shots; several received placebo; per-sample allocation not given. Each sample was drawn 63 days after the first injection (of vaccine or placebo). Using immunoSEQ multiplex PCR, the repertoire was profiled, and TCRdb retains in-frame clones only, with some absent. The sample holds approximately 410,000 clones; approximately 87% are singletons and the top ten take about 3.6%.

The sequenced sample was peripheral blood, obtained in a trial of Ad26.COV2.S vaccine versus placebo. The chain is built from TRBV19 and TRBJ2-3; the D is unclear. The clonotype originates from a person between 18 and 59 years old who received the Ad26.COV2.S COVID-19 vaccine or a placebo. CDR3 bases: TGTGCCAGTAACCCTGGATCCGCCACAGATACGCAGTATTTT. Encoded protein: CASNPGSATDTQYF.